This note documents a single T cell receptor (beta chain) sequence. Its antigen specificity is not known. Per-base qualities were not stored, and no clone one base away is much larger. This specimen comes from a study of blood T cells in healthy people across ages (dated by TCRdb to 2015 to 2017). Study-level background: Template switching captured roughly one uniquely barcoded TCR beta cDNA molecule per two T cells in model experiments. Age-related changes in TCR beta repertoire diversity were measured in the study by deep sequencing normalized with unique cDNA molecular identifiers. The donors were split into four age groups: young (average about 16 years), middle-aged (about 40), aged (more than 60) and long-lived (under 85). To avoid experimental bias, donors of different ages were spread randomly across the sequencing lanes. Two additional independent replicas of 1 million unique cDNA reads from the same blood draw were analyzed for two donors (one aged 18 to 30 and one aged 80 or older).

From cysteine to phenylalanine, the CDR3 is 11 amino acids long. Only the CDR3 portion is preserved as DNA: 33 bases, with reading frame beginning at the first base. In the germline V gene, CDR1 corresponds to MGHDK and CDR2 to SYGVNS. Here is what the overall study found, with its caveats: The CMV infection status of donors was not known, potentially confounding age-related changes in expanded clonotypes. Compared with the aged group, the long-lived group had more naive CD4+ T cells, fewer expanded clones and increased TCR diversity, a pattern suggesting age selection. Estimates of total diversity based on one million sequenced T cells were regarded as lower bounds and as underestimates. Conclusive comparison of naive and antigen-experienced compartments was prevented by the profiling of bulk unsorted PBMCs. Observed TCR beta diversity per million T cells fell roughly linearly with age, and a significant reduction was already apparent by age around 36. There was a strong correlation between observed TCR beta diversity and the percentage of naive T cells measured by flow cytometry.

Library prep was done by 5' RACE. TCRdb records Illumina HiSeq 2500 as the sequencer. A second PCR of roughly 6 to 12 cycles was run with a J-beta primer mix and a sample-barcoded 5' primer. A template-switch 5' adaptor carrying 12 random nucleotides introduced a unique molecular identifier onto each TCR beta cDNA molecule. At least 2.5 million CDR3-containing paired-end reads were obtained from each sample. First-strand cDNA was synthesized from all RNA with the Mint cDNA synthesis kit, primed by a TRBC-specific oligonucleotide. All cDNA was treated with uracil-DNA glycosylase and then went through a first 18-cycle PCR with the universal primers M1SS and BC2_uni_R. The published analysis was carried out like this. Each sample was normalized by randomly selecting 1 million high-quality reads, each carrying a distinct molecular identifier. Reads sharing molecular identifiers were discarded rather than binned into consensus sequences. MiTCR, run with a Q25 quality threshold and the strictest error-elimination algorithm, handled CDR3 identification, clonotype clustering and error correction. A nonparametric unseen species model with Euler transformation was used to estimate a lower bound on total TCR beta diversity. TCRdb trimmed the raw reads at Q25, called clones with MiXCR and kept productive beta chains. Duplicate CDR3 protein sequences are folded into a single record with the most common DNA and genes. TCRdb's processing, not the authors', yielded these V and J calls. The sample has 550,000 to 750,000 distinct CDR3 sequences on record, roughly 21% of them singletons. Roughly 3.6% of the sample rests with the top ten.

Systemically healthy Caucasian individuals from Russia, some 40 in total and aged roughly 6 to 95 years, were included as donors. Each donor gave ten milliliters of peripheral blood, drawn into EDTA-treated Vacutainer tubes. Ficoll-Paque density-gradient centrifugation was used to isolate PBMCs, with at least 6 million per sample. Trizol reagent was used to extract total RNA from PBMCs, with at least 5.5 micrograms per sample. Naive CD45RAhigh/CD27high T cell percentages were measured by flow cytometry on a PBMC aliquot from every donor. The sequence joins TRBV25-1 to TRBJ2-7; a tentative D call is TRBD1 (6 bases match). Matching the DNA end better, TRBJ2-1 makes the J call doubtful. Sequences were obtained from blood. The sequence was obtained from a man between 65 and 85 years old in good health. The CDR3 region: CAAQGSGEQFF. The nucleotide sequence reads TGTGCAGCGCAGGGGTCAGGTGAGCAGTTCTTC.